Presented here are 6 T cell receptor beta chains from one specimen sequenced in a study of shared clonotypes between healthy human individuals. Method: immunoSEQ multiplex PCR; TCRdb's copy keeps in-frame clones and lacks some. There are some 1 million clones in the sample; approximately 68% occur only once, and around 1.5% lies in the top ten. Sequences were obtained from memory CD4+ T cells sorted from blood. Subset specified: CD45RA-negative fraction. The receptors stem from a man aged 18 to 29 in good health.

J is TRBJ1-2 and V is TRBV28, with 7 positions matching TRBD1. V shed 5 bases and J 2 bases; nucleotides not matched to a gene: 5. Germline CDR1 MDHEN, CDR2 SYDVKM. CDR3 length: 14 amino acids. CDR3 residues: CASSRDSYNYGYTF. In DNA, the CDR3 is TGTGCCAGCAGTCGGGACAGCTACAACTATGGCTACACCTTC.

V usage is TRBV6-5 and J usage is TRBJ1-6, with a possible D match to TRBD1 (6 bases). The CDR3 extends over 16 amino acids. Deletions cut 2 bases from V and 10 bases from J, with 18 bases between. Germline V gene sequence: CDR1 MNHEY, CDR2 SVGAGI. The CDR3 DNA is TGTGCCAGCAGTTACAGCCTCGGAACTGGGGGCTCACCCCTCCACTTT. This sequence encodes CASSYSLGTGGSPLHF.

The chain couples TRBV5-4 to TRBJ2-7; 8 nucleotides agree with TRBD1. The CDR3 is made up of 15 amino acids. Germline lookup yields CDR1 SGHNT and CDR2 YYREEE (reference sequence). V shed 0 bases and J 2 bases; nucleotides not matched to a gene: 4. The CDR3, as DNA: TGTGCCAGCAGCTTGGGGGGACAGGCGACCTACGAGCAGTACTTC. It is translated as CASSLGGQATYEQYF. The full variable domain, completed using reference TRBV5-4 and TRBJ2-7, is ETGVTQSPTHLIKTRGQQVTLRCSSQSGHNTVSWYQQALGQGPQFIFQYYREEENGRGNFPPRFSGLQFPNYSSELNVNALELDDSALYLCASSLGGQATYEQYFGPGTRLTVT.

Worth noting for this clone: Other nucleotide sequences from this sample produce the same CDR3. The CDR3 spells CAWSLEGTNYGYTF. The CDR3 region has the DNA TGTGCCTGGAGTCTGGAAGGAACGAACTATGGCTACACCTTC. This chain joins TRBV30 and TRBJ1-2; D is ambiguous. The ends were cut back, 2 bases at V and 2 bases at J, with 12 bases in the middle. This CDR3 region has 14 residues. Germline assignment: CDR1 GTSNPN and CDR2 SVGIG (reference sequence).

The V call is TRBV27, the J call TRBJ1-6; 7 bases line up with TRBD1. Germline V CDR1 and CDR2: MNHEY, SMNVEV (reference sequence). With 6 bases clipped from V and 6 bases from J, the junction kept 11 bases outside the gene matches. CDR3 length: 16 residues. The CDR3 DNA is TGTGCCAGCAGCCTTCAAGGACAGGCTAGTAATTCACCCCTCCACTTT. This gives the protein CASSLQGQASNSPLHF.

The V gene is TRBV6-1, the J gene TRBJ2-1; D unclear. CDR3 length: 16 residues. The germline V and J ends were trimmed by 7 bases and 0 bases, with 16 bases remaining between them. Germline V CDR1 and CDR2: MNHNS, SASEGT. The DNA of the CDR3 is TGTGCCAGCACTAAAGCCTTAACAGACTCCTACAATGAGCAGTTCTTC. It specifies CASTKALTDSYNEQFF.